The 27 T cell receptor beta chains below come from one sample, sequenced in a study of post-analysis software for immune sequencing data. General study results and limits: There were roughly five TRBV segments more frequent in patients than controls, and TRBV5-6, TRBV5-1 and TRBV20-1 were among them.

The library was made from cDNA and included unique molecular identifiers. MiXCR, run by TCRdb on the PCR reads, gives a single entry per CDR3 protein. In the table there are about 540,000 distinct CDR3 sequences, around a third of which are singletons. Antigens of these TCRs are unknown. Sequencing was carried out using blood. These receptor sequences come from a girl under 18 with multiple sclerosis.

The chain employs TRBV4-1 and TRBJ2-5; D is ambiguous. This CDR3 has 14 residues. Germline CDR1 reads MGHRA; CDR2 reads YSYEKL. V was shortened by 2 bases and J by 2 bases, with 9 bases between the two germline ends. CDR3 nucleotide sequence: TGCGCCAGCAGCCAACTTACAGATCAAGAGACCCAGTACTTC. It yields the protein CASSQLTDQETQYF.

This clonotype showed up just a few times. This chain joins TRBV9 and TRBJ1-1; D ambiguous. CDR1 is SGDLS, CDR2 YYNGEE, per germline. The V and J ends lost 0 bases and 1 base respectively, with 13 bases between them. The CDR3 consists of 16 residues. CDR3 sequence reads: CASSVGVSLSNTEAFF. As DNA, the CDR3 is TGTGCCAGCAGCGTAGGGGTCAGCTTATCGAACACTGAAGCTTTCTTT. Using reference TRBV9 and TRBJ1-1 for the parts outside the CDR3, the full variable domain is DSGVTQTPKHLITATGQRVTLRCSPRSGDLSVYWYQQSLDQGLQFLIQYYNGEERAKGNILERFSAQQFPDLHSELNLSSLELGDSALYFCASSVGVSLSNTEAFFGQGTRLTVV.

The chain has TRBV5-1 and TRBJ2-5; D is ambiguous. V was trimmed by 0 bases and J by 2 bases, leaving 17 bases between them. Germline V gene data show CDR1 as SGHRS and CDR2 as YFSETQ. CDR3 length equals 17 residues. The CDR3 DNA is TGCGCCAGCAGCTTGGCAGGTCAGACGGGCGCTCAAGAGACCCAGTACTTC. Its protein is CASSLAGQTGAQETQYF.

This clonotype came up a few times. The chain employs TRBV7-2 and TRBJ1-2; possible D gene TRBD1, 6 bases. The germline CDR1 and CDR2 sequences are SGHTA and FQGNSA. The CDR3 runs 13 residues. V was pared by 3 bases and J by 8 bases, with 13 bases between. The CDR3 loop is CASSFGTTGGYTF. DNA for the CDR3: TGTGCCAGCAGCTTCGGGACAACAGGCGGCTACACCTTC.

This clonotype has only a few counts. The rearrangement joins TRBV20-1 to TRBJ2-1, with 7 nucleotides matching TRBD2. Germline CDR1 and CDR2: DFQATT and SNEGSKA (reference sequence). V shed 4 bases, J shed 8 bases, and the junction held 11 bases outside the gene matches. The CDR3 runs to 14 residues. As DNA, the CDR3 is TGCAGTGCTACCGGAAATTGGGGGGGAGATGAGCAGTTCTTC. Translating gives CSATGNWGGDEQFF.

This clonotype turned up a few times. This rearrangement joins TRBV20-1 to TRBJ2-5, with unresolved D. Germline-derived CDR1 and CDR2 are DFQATT and SNEGSKA (reference sequence). This CDR3 spans 15 amino acids. Trimming stripped 0 bases from V and 2 bases from J, with 13 bases between. This CDR3 is CSARDTQAAQETQYF. CDR3 nucleotide sequence: TGCAGTGCTAGAGATACCCAGGCTGCTCAAGAGACCCAGTACTTC.

This clonotype was observed a handful of times. The rearrangement links TRBV5-6 to TRBJ2-5, with D tentatively TRBD2 (5 bases). Trimming took 0 bases from V and 5 from J, leaving 11 bases between them. The length of the CDR3 is 14 residues. Per germline, CDR1 SGHDT and CDR2 YYEEEE. The CDR3 loop reads CASSLVGERETQYF. In nucleotides, the CDR3 is TGTGCCAGCAGCTTGGTCGGGGAGCGGGAGACCCAGTACTTC.

The gene calls are TRBV9 and TRBJ2-6; D is possibly TRBD1 (6 bases). Germline values: CDR1 SGDLS, CDR2 YYNGEE. V gave up 2 bases and J gave up 4 bases, with 19 bases separating them. The CDR3 spans 18 residues. The CDR3 bases are TGTGCCAGCAGCGTCGGGCAGGGGCCACACTCCGGGGCCAACGTCCTGACTTTC. This sequence encodes CASSVGQGPHSGANVLTF. Full variable domain (outside the CDR3, taken from reference TRBV9 and TRBJ2-6): DSGVTQTPKHLITATGQRVTLRCSPRSGDLSVYWYQQSLDQGLQFLIQYYNGEERAKGNILERFSAQQFPDLHSELNLSSLELGDSALYFCASSVGQGPHSGANVLTFGAGSRLTVL.

The chain employs TRBV5-1 and TRBJ2-2; the match to TRBD1 covers 7 bases. Germline V gene data show CDR1 as SGHRS and CDR2 as YFSETQ. The trim removed 9 bases at V and 6 bases at J, leaving 8 bases unmatched. The CDR3 covers 13 residues. In DNA, the CDR3 is TGCGCCACTTCAGACAGGGTCCCCGGGGAGCTGTTTTTT. It encodes CATSDRVPGELFF.

In nucleotides, the CDR3 is TGTGCCAGCAGTCGAGTGGAGGGGGATGAGCAGTTCTTC. This sequence encodes CASSRVEGDEQFF. The gene calls are TRBV7-9 and TRBJ2-1; D might be TRBD1 or TRBD2, each matching 6 bases. Per the germline V gene, CDR1 is SEHNR and CDR2 is FQNEAQ (reference sequence). V was cut by 6 bases and J by 8 bases, with 14 bases left in between. The CDR3 has 13 residues.

To note about this clonotype: Given the absence of the conserved phenylalanine or tryptophan at the CDR3 end, a read error is likely. CDR3 residues: CASSLARWYTDTQYC. The CDR3 DNA reads as TGTGCCAGCAGCCTTGCACGGTGGTACACAGATACGCAGTATTGT. This chain uses TRBV12-3 or TRBV12-4 with TRBJ2-3; no clear D. The CDR3 contains 15 residues. The V and J ends lost 6 bases and 2 bases respectively, with 15 bases between them.

This clonotype was observed a few times. The chain is built from TRBV2 and TRBJ2-1, with D perhaps matching TRBD2 (6 bases). The germline CDR1 and CDR2 sequences are SNHLY and FYNNEI. The CDR3 is made up of 17 amino acids. Trimming stripped 2 bases from V and 3 bases from J, with 17 bases between. The CDR3 DNA reads TGTGCCAGCAGTGAATGGGTGGCACTAGCTGACTACAATGAGCAGTTCTTC. Its protein is CASSEWVALADYNEQFF.

The rearrangement joins TRBV7-9 to TRBJ1-2, with a weak D call TRBD1 (5 bases). The CDR3 has 14 amino acids. Deletions cut 5 bases from V and 6 bases from J, with 16 bases between. CDR1 is SEHNR and CDR2 is FQNEAQ in the germline V gene (reference sequence). The CDR3 sequence is CASSPSGSSHGYTF. In nucleotides, the CDR3 is TGTGCCAGCAGCCCTTCAGGGTCGAGCCATGGCTACACCTTC.

The chain is built from TRBV6-1 and TRBJ2-1, with a possible D match to TRBD2 (6 bases). Trimming shortened V by 3 bases and J by 13 bases, and 25 bases separated the two germline ends. Germline CDR1 and CDR2: MNHNS and SASEGT. The CDR3 loop spans 16 amino acids. CDR3 coding DNA: TGTGCCAGCAGTGAGAGGGGCGGAGGGATTCAGAAGACCCAGTTCTTC. Its translation: CASSERGGGIQKTQFF.

The chain employs TRBV10-3 and TRBJ2-5; D is perhaps TRBD2 (6 bases). CDR1 is ENHRY and CDR2 is SYGVKD in the germline V gene. V was clipped by 2 bases and J by 1 base, with 11 bases between them. The CDR3 runs to 15 residues. CDR3 bases: TGTGCCATCAGTGAGGCACTAGCAGGCCAAGAGACCCAGTACTTC. Amino acids: CAISEALAGQETQYF.

V usage is TRBV20-1 and J usage is TRBJ2-4, with 9 bases aligning to TRBD2. This CDR3 spans 18 amino acids. Germline V lookup: CDR1 DFQATT, CDR2 SNEGSKA (reference sequence). The V and J ends lost 0 bases and 13 bases, in that order; junction bases with no gene match: 22. This CDR3 is CSARDSLLRTSVGYEQYF. The CDR3 DNA follows: TGCAGTGCTAGAGACTCACTTCTCCGGACTAGCGTAGGGTATGAGCAGTACTTC.

DNA of the CDR3: TGTGCCAGCAGTTTGGGCGGACATGGTACGCAGTATTTT. It specifies CASSLGGHGTQYF. The chain links TRBV12-3 or TRBV12-4 to TRBJ2-3; D possibly corresponds to TRBD1 (5 bases). There are 13 residues in the CDR3. V was cut by 3 bases and J by 8 bases, with 12 bases left in between.

This clonotype appeared once. CDR3 residues: CASSSDGTSPGELFF. In DNA form, the CDR3 reads TGTGCCAGCAGTTCAGACGGGACTAGCCCCGGGGAGCTGTTTTTT. This chain connects TRBV12-3 or TRBV12-4 to TRBJ2-2; TRBD2 matches at 9 bases. Germline trimming cut 4 bases from V and 6 bases from J; bases unmatched to any gene: 6. The CDR3 length is 15 residues.

The chain couples TRBV20-1 to TRBJ2-5; 8 bases match TRBD2. V dropped 1 base and J dropped 11; count of bases not matched to a gene: 15. The CDR3 sequence is 15 residues long. CDR1 is DFQATT, CDR2 SNEGSKA, per germline (reference sequence). The CDR3 protein is CSARVNRLANNEQYF. CDR3 in DNA: TGCAGTGCTAGAGTTAACCGACTAGCGAACAATGAGCAGTACTTC.

The J gene is TRBJ2-5, the V gene TRBV2; D ambiguous. There are 15 residues in the CDR3. Germline assignment: CDR1 SNHLY and CDR2 FYNNEI. Trimming took 5 bases from V and 1 from J, leaving 14 bases between them. In DNA form, the CDR3 reads TGTGCCAGCAGTCCGGGCTCTCTCTCCCAAGAGACCCAGTACTTC. Translation gives CASSPGSLSQETQYF.

The table lists this clonotype with a few counts. The J gene is TRBJ2-5, the V gene TRBV6-6; D is possibly TRBD1 or TRBD2 (5 bases each). The CDR3 is 15 residues long. Looked up from germline, CDR1 is MNHNY and CDR2 is SVGAGI (reference sequence). With 2 bases removed from V and 1 base from J, the gap between germline ends came to 11 bases. The CDR3 protein is CASSYAGTVQETQYF. The CDR3 DNA reads as TGTGCCAGCAGTTACGCCGGGACGGTCCAAGAGACCCAGTACTTC.

This clonotype was seen only a few times. The rearrangement joins TRBV6-1 to TRBJ1-5, with D possibly TRBD1 on 6 matching bases. In germline, CDR1 is MNHNS, CDR2 SASEGT. Trimming removed 5 bases at V and 0 bases at J, with 20 bases between. This CDR3 has 18 amino acids. CDR3 coding DNA: TGTGCCAGCAGTCGCGGACAAGGGGGAGGGGTTAGCAATCAGCCCCAGCATTTT. Translation gives CASSRGQGGGVSNQPQHF.

The chain recombines TRBV6-6 with TRBJ1-5; D remains ambiguous. The CDR3 is made up of 13 amino acids. Trimming cost V 2 bases and J 4 bases, with 6 bases left between them. Germline V CDR1 and CDR2: MNHNY, SVGAGI (reference sequence). The CDR3 spells CASSYEGNQPQHF. CDR3 coding DNA: TGTGCCAGCAGTTACGAGGGTAATCAGCCCCAGCATTTT.

There are a few counts of this clonotype. V gene TRBV5-1 combines with J gene TRBJ2-3; TRBD2 matches 11 bases. The CDR3 totals 15 residues. After removal of 6 bases from V and 0 bases from J, the junction contained 3 bases not matched to a gene. The V gene's germline CDR1 is SGHRS and CDR2 YFSETQ. The CDR3 spells CASTPSGGSTDTQYF. CDR3 nucleotides: TGCGCCAGCACGCCTAGCGGGGGGAGCACAGATACGCAGTATTTT.

This clonotype was picked up one time. The rearrangement links TRBV6-5 to TRBJ2-5; D not certain. CDR1 is MNHEY and CDR2 is SVGAGI in the germline V gene. V was cut by 4 bases and J by 4 bases, with 13 bases left in between. The CDR3 is made up of 14 amino acids. The CDR3 loop is CASSLFGTPETQYF. The DNA for the CDR3 is TGTGCCAGCAGTTTGTTCGGAACCCCAGAGACCCAGTACTTC.

V usage is TRBV12-3 or TRBV12-4 and J usage is TRBJ2-3; 14 nucleotides match TRBD2. The CDR3 length is 18 residues. With 6 bases clipped from V and 1 base from J, the junction kept 9 bases outside the gene matches. In nucleotides, the CDR3 is TGTGCCAGCAGCCTAGGACTAGCGGGGGGCCCAGGCACAGATACGCAGTATTTT. This gives the protein CASSLGLAGGPGTDTQYF.

This clonotype occurred a few times. The chain has TRBV7-3 and TRBJ2-1; TRBD1 matches at 8 bases. Trimming took 5 bases from V and 1 from J; bases not matched to a gene: 7. This CDR3 has 16 residues. Germline V gene data show CDR1 as SGHTA and CDR2 as FQGTGA. For the CDR3, the DNA is TGTGCCAGCAGCCCCAGGACAGGGCCGTCCTACAATGAGCAGTTCTTC. Amino acid sequence: CASSPRTGPSYNEQFF.